The 14 T cell receptor beta chains below come from one sample, sequenced in a study of shared clonotypes between healthy human individuals. Clones were read by immunoSEQ multiplex PCR, and TCRdb kept only the in-frame ones, dropping some. This sample has about 800,000 clones; about 96% occur once, and the top ten carry around 0.21%. Naive CD8 cells, CD45RO-negative and positively selected for CCR7, excluded terminally differentiated effector memory CD45RA+ cells. Sequenced sample: naive CD8+ T cells sorted from blood. These receptor sequences come from a man aged 25 to 45 in good health.

The V gene is TRBV28, the J gene TRBJ1-1; TRBD1 is a possible D gene (6 bases). The length of the CDR3 is 14 residues. Germline CDR1 MDHEN, CDR2 SYDVKM. Between the trimmed V and J ends, which lost 6 bases and 3 bases, there was a span of 14 bases. The CDR3, as DNA: TGTGCCAGCAGCCGCACGACAGGAGACACTGAAGCTTTCTTT. It specifies CASSRTTGDTEAFF.

The J gene is TRBJ1-5, the V gene TRBV11-2, with D perhaps TRBD1 (5 bases). Trimming took off 1 base at V and 1 base at J, with 8 bases between the two ends. The CDR3 has 15 residues. The germline gives CDR1 SGHAT, CDR2 FQNNGV. The CDR3: CASSLAGGSNQPQHF. CDR3 nucleotides: TGTGCCAGCAGCTTAGCGGGGGGGAGCAATCAGCCCCAGCATTTT.

This clone was counted only a few times. The chain employs TRBV4-1 and TRBJ2-7; TRBD1 matches 8 bases. Germline CDR1 and CDR2: MGHRA and YSYEKL. Trimming cost V 0 bases and J 4 bases; bases outside gene matches: 8. The CDR3 totals 16 residues. CDR3: CASSQEPAGGGYEQYF. CDR3 coding DNA: TGCGCCAGCAGCCAAGAGCCAGCAGGGGGCGGTTACGAGCAGTACTTC.

This chain uses TRBV7-8 with TRBJ2-5; unclear D gene. The CDR3 loop spans 14 amino acids. The germline CDR1 and CDR2 sequences are SGHVS and FQNEAQ. Between the trimmed V and J ends, which lost 5 bases and 3 bases, there was a span of 13 bases. Written as DNA, the CDR3 is TGTGCCAGCAGCCCCGGACCGAATAAAGAGACCCAGTACTTC. Protein product: CASSPGPNKETQYF.

V gene TRBV11-2 combines with J gene TRBJ1-1; 12 bases fit TRBD1. The CDR3 spans 17 residues. The junction had 7 bases not matched to a gene; V was cut back by 5 bases and J by 0 bases. CDR1 and CDR2 from the germline V gene are SGHAT and FQNNGV. CDR3: CASSVGTGGLMNTEAFF. CDR3 sequence (DNA): TGTGCCAGCAGCGTAGGGACAGGGGGCCTTATGAACACTGAAGCTTTCTTT.

The rearrangement uses TRBV5-6 and TRBJ1-2; 10 bases fit TRBD1. CDR3 length: 15 amino acids. Trimming at V came to 4 bases and at J to 6 bases, leaving 9 bases not matched to a gene. Germline V CDR1 and CDR2: SGHDT, YYEEEE. CDR3 residues: CASSDDPGQGHGYTF. Here the CDR3 DNA reads TGTGCCAGCAGCGATGATCCGGGACAGGGGCATGGCTACACCTTC.

The gene calls are TRBV2 and TRBJ1-1; D perhaps matches TRBD1 (5 bases). The CDR3 length is 16 residues. Germline lookup yields CDR1 SNHLY and CDR2 FYNNEI. Trimming pared 0 bases from V and 4 bases from J, leaving 15 bases between. CDR3 in amino acids: CASSEAGQGGFTEAFF. As DNA, the CDR3 is TGTGCCAGCAGTGAAGCGGGGCAGGGTGGATTCACTGAAGCTTTCTTT.

In regard to this clone: This specimen includes other DNA sequences encoding the same CDR3. CDR3 loop: CASSEGGYEQYF. The CDR3 bases are TGCGCCAGCAGTGAAGGGGGCTACGAGCAGTACTTC. This sequence joins TRBV10-2 and TRBJ2-7; D may be TRBD1 (6 bases). This CDR3 comprises 12 residues. Between the trimmed V and J ends, which lost 3 bases and 3 bases, there was a span of 6 bases. Germline loops: CDR1 WSHSY, CDR2 SAAADI.

This chain uses TRBV9 with TRBJ1-4, with 7 bases that match TRBD1. The CDR3 runs 15 residues. Trimming took 4 bases from V and 0 from J; bases not matched to a gene: 3. Germline CDR1 and CDR2: SGDLS and YYNGEE. The CDR3 region is CASSIGTATNEKLFF. The CDR3 nucleotides are TGTGCCAGCAGCATAGGGACAGCAACTAATGAAAAACTGTTTTTT.

This clone was observed once. This chain connects TRBV28 to TRBJ2-7, with D maybe TRBD1 (5 bases). This CDR3 is built from 14 residues. Germline V gene lookup returns CDR1 MDHEN and CDR2 SYDVKM. V gave up 8 bases and J gave up 2 bases, with 16 bases separating them. This chain's CDR3 is CASHTLTGPYEQYF. The CDR3 region has the DNA TGTGCCAGCCATACCCTTACAGGACCCTACGAGCAGTACTTC.

As regards this clone: The identical CDR3 is also encoded by other nucleotide sequences in the sample. The rearrangement links TRBV6-5 to TRBJ1-5, with D tentatively TRBD1 (5 bases). The CDR3 extends over 15 amino acids. Germline CDR1 reads MNHEY; CDR2 reads SVGAGI. V lost 6 bases to trimming and J lost 0 bases, with 12 bases between them. The CDR3 bases are TGTGCCAGCAGAGCGACAGTGTATAGCAATCAGCCCCAGCATTTT. Protein sequence: CASRATVYSNQPQHF.

The rearrangement links TRBV2 to TRBJ2-1, with D perhaps matching TRBD1 or TRBD2 (5 bases each). CDR1 SNHLY and CDR2 FYNNEI come from the germline V gene. Trimming pared 9 bases from V and 2 bases from J, leaving 17 bases between. This CDR3 has 15 residues. The CDR3 reads CARGPTGDAYNEQFF. In nucleotides, the CDR3 is TGTGCCAGAGGGCCCACCGGGGACGCCTACAATGAGCAGTTCTTC.

This chain links TRBV29-1 with TRBJ1-1; D gene unclear. The germline V and J ends were trimmed by 4 bases and 6 bases, with 12 bases remaining between them. The CDR3 length is 12 residues. The germline V gene has CDR1 SQVTM and CDR2 ANQGSEA. The CDR3 DNA is TGCAGCGTTGTATCTGGTATCCCTGAAGCTTTCTTT. It translates to CSVVSGIPEAFF.

This chain connects TRBV7-9 to TRBJ2-3; 12 nucleotides align to TRBD2. This CDR3 is built from 17 residues. Unmatched junction bases numbered 7, after V lost 2 bases and J lost 4 bases. The germline V gene has CDR1 SEHNR and CDR2 FQNEAQ (reference sequence). The CDR3 loop is CASSLPGLAGLADTQYF. DNA of the CDR3: TGTGCCAGCAGCTTACCCGGACTAGCGGGATTGGCAGATACGCAGTATTTT.